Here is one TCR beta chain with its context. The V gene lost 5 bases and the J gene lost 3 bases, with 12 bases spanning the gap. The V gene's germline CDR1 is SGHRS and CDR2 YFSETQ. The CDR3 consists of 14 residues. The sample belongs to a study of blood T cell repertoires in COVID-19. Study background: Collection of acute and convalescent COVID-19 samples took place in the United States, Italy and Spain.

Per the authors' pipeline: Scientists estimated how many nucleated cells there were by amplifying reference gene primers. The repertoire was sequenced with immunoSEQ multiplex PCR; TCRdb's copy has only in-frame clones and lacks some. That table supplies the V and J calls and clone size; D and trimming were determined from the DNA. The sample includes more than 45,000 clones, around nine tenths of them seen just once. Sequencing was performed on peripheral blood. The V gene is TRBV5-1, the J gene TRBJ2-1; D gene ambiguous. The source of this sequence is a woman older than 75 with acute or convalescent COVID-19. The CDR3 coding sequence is TGCGCCAGCAGAGCGAGTACCGACTACAATGAGCAGTTCTTC. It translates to CASRASTDYNEQFF.